Listed below are T cell receptor beta chains from one sample, sequenced in a study of vaccination effects on CD4 cells after COVID-19. These receptors' antigens are unknown. Sequenced by immunoSEQ multiplex PCR; TCRdb stores in-frame clones only, minus some. This table holds some 49,000 clones, around 74% found once. Source: CD4+ T cells from PBMCs cultured without peptide, taken before COVID-19 vaccination. All receptors come from a human donor who had a prior SARS-CoV-2 infection. CDR3s include the opening cysteine and the closing phenylalanine or tryptophan. The D gene is left open where the match is weak. Clone sizes are given selectively: once, few, many, or a class where the clone is expanded.

CDR3nt: TGTGCCAGCAGTGAAACCCCAGGGGCCGGAAACACCATATATTTT
CDR3aa: CASSETPGAGNTIYF
abundance: .
d_gene: .
j_gene: TRBJ1-3
v_gene: TRBV6-1

CDR3nt: TGTGCCAGCAGCTTACAAGGGCCTCACAATGAGCAGTTCTTC
CDR3aa: CASSLQGPHNEQFF
abundance: .
d_gene: .
j_gene: TRBJ2-1
v_gene: TRBV7-8

CDR3nt: TGTGCCAGCAGTGAATGGGGGACCGAGCAGTACTTC
CDR3aa: CASSEWGTEQYF
abundance: .
d_gene: .
j_gene: TRBJ2-7
v_gene: TRBV2

CDR3nt: TGTGCCAGCTGGGGGAGGAGAGGGCAGTACTTC
CDR3aa: CASWGRRGQYF
abundance: .
d_gene: .
j_gene: TRBJ2-7
v_gene: TRBV2

CDR3nt: TGTGCCAGCAGTTTAGGCGAGACCCAGTACTTC
CDR3aa: CASSLGETQYF
abundance: .
d_gene: .
j_gene: TRBJ2-5
v_gene: TRBV12-3/TRBV12-4

CDR3nt: TGCGCCAGCCGAGGAGGATCCATGAACACTGAAGCTTTCTTT
CDR3aa: CASRGGSMNTEAFF
abundance: .
d_gene: .
j_gene: TRBJ1-1
v_gene: TRBV5-1

CDR3nt: TGTGCCAGCAGTCCACCCAATCTTAACATTCAGTACTTC
CDR3aa: CASSPPNLNIQYF
abundance: .
d_gene: .
j_gene: TRBJ2-4
v_gene: TRBV12-3/TRBV12-4

CDR3nt: TGTGCCTGGAAAAGGGGGTTGAATGAAAAACTGTTTTTT
CDR3aa: CAWKRGLNEKLFF
abundance: .
d_gene: .
j_gene: TRBJ1-4
v_gene: TRBV30

CDR3nt: TGTGCCAGCAGCCATAGGGGTAACGGGGAGCTGTTTTTT
CDR3aa: CASSHRGNGELFF
abundance: few
d_gene: .
j_gene: TRBJ2-2
v_gene: TRBV11-3

CDR3nt: TGTGCCAGCAGCCAATCTACCCCAACTGATACGTATGGCTACACCTTC
CDR3aa: CASSQSTPTDTYGYTF
abundance: .
d_gene: .
j_gene: TRBJ1-2
v_gene: TRBV16

CDR3nt: TGTGCCAGCAGTTACTCGGGGGGCCGGGGAAATGAAAAACTGTTTTTT
CDR3aa: CASSYSGGRGNEKLFF
abundance: few
d_gene: .
j_gene: TRBJ1-4
v_gene: TRBV6-5

CDR3nt: TGCGCCAGCAGCCCAACCGGACAGGGAGGAAACGAGCAGTACTTC
CDR3aa: CASSPTGQGGNEQYF
abundance: .
d_gene: TRBD1
j_gene: TRBJ2-7
v_gene: TRBV5-1

CDR3nt: TGTGCCAGCAGAGGGCAGCTAACTAATGAAAAACTGTTTTTT
CDR3aa: CASRGQLTNEKLFF
abundance: .
d_gene: .
j_gene: TRBJ1-4
v_gene: TRBV6-5

CDR3nt: TGTGCCAGTAGTTCCGGGACAGGTTACTACGAGCAGTACTTC
CDR3aa: CASSSGTGYYEQYF
abundance: .
d_gene: TRBD1
j_gene: TRBJ2-7
v_gene: TRBV19

CDR3nt: TGCGCCAGCAGCCCTGGGACCCAGAAGGATGAGCAGTTCTTC
CDR3aa: CASSPGTQKDEQFF
abundance: .
d_gene: .
j_gene: TRBJ2-1
v_gene: TRBV5-1

CDR3nt: TGTGCCAGCAGGGGGGACAGTAATGAAGCTTTCTTT
CDR3aa: CASRGDSNEAFF
abundance: .
d_gene: TRBD1
j_gene: TRBJ1-1
v_gene: TRBV2

CDR3nt: TGTGCCAGTAGTTCCCAGCCTCATGGCCAGCCCCAGCATTTT
CDR3aa: CASSSQPHGQPQHF
abundance: .
d_gene: .
j_gene: TRBJ1-5
v_gene: TRBV19

CDR3nt: TGTGCCAGCAGCCCGGGACAGGGAAAGAAGACCCAGTACTTC
CDR3aa: CASSPGQGKKTQYF
abundance: .
d_gene: TRBD1
j_gene: TRBJ2-5
v_gene: TRBV5-4